The 10 T cell receptor beta chains below come from one sample, sequenced in a study of beta chain features in type 1 diabetes. cDNA synthesis used the whole RNA isolate, giving expressed TCRB sequences. Produced via immunoSEQ multiplex PCR; TCRdb's table is partial and in-frame only. The sample lists almost 350,000 clones; roughly 21% were seen once. The sequenced sample consisted of naive CD4+ T cells from blood. These receptors originate from a woman in her late teens or twenties in good health.

This clone has a handful of counts. The chain combines TRBV25-1 with TRBJ2-1; the match to TRBD2 covers 7 bases. The CDR3 has 17 residues. V lost 4 bases and J lost 4; bases outside the gene matches: 13. CDR1 is MGHDK, CDR2 SYGVNS, per germline. The CDR3: CASSALFSGPFYNEQFF. The CDR3 coding sequence is TGTGCCAGCAGTGCATTATTTAGCGGGCCGTTTTACAATGAGCAGTTCTTC.

This clone appeared a few times. The J gene is TRBJ2-1, the V gene TRBV7-3, with 11 bases matching TRBD2. The CDR3 sequence is 15 residues long. Per germline, CDR1 SGHTA and CDR2 FQGTGA. After removal of 4 bases from V and 5 bases from J, the junction contained 4 bases not matched to a gene. The CDR3 DNA sequence: TGTGCCAGCAGCTATAGCGGGGGGGCCAACAATGAGCAGTTCTTC. Its translation is CASSYSGGANNEQFF.

This clone appeared a few times. Here the CDR3 reads CASTSGGGDTQYF. The CDR3 region has the DNA TGTGCCAGCACCTCCGGGGGGGGAGATACGCAGTATTTT. The J gene is TRBJ2-3, the V gene TRBV7-2; 8 bases are shared with TRBD2. Germline values: CDR1 SGHTA, CDR2 FQGNSA. The CDR3 totals 13 residues. The junction had 5 bases not matched to a gene; V was cut back by 7 bases and J by 5 bases.

In its sample, this clone was seen a few times. The chain combines TRBV4-1 with TRBJ1-4, with TRBD1 identical over 10 bases. Trimming took 4 bases from V and 5 from J; bases not matched to a gene: 4. This CDR3 contains 15 residues. Looked up from germline, CDR1 is MGHRA and CDR2 is YSYEKL. The chain's CDR3 is CASSRPGQGNEKLFF. The CDR3 DNA follows: TGCGCCAGCAGCCGGCCGGGACAGGGGAATGAAAAACTGTTTTTT.

The V and J genes are TRBV6-5 and TRBJ1-2, with D possibly being TRBD1 (5 bases). The CDR3 is made up of 13 amino acids. Trimming took off 8 bases at V and 9 bases at J, with 19 bases between the two ends. The germline V gene has CDR1 MNHEY and CDR2 SVGAGI. The CDR3, as DNA: TGTGCCAGCTCCCCCCTGGGGGGGAAACGCTACACCTTC. This codes for CASSPLGGKRYTF.

This clone was seen only a few times. The chain recombines TRBV7-9 with TRBJ2-7; a possible D gene is TRBD1 (6 bases). Between the trimmed V and J ends, which lost 3 bases and 3 bases, there was a span of 15 bases. The CDR3 spans 15 residues. Germline V CDR1 and CDR2: SEHNR, FQNEAQ (reference sequence). For the CDR3, the DNA is TGTGCCAGCAGCTTTACCTACAGGGTCGGCTACGAGCAGTACTTC. Amino acids: CASSFTYRVGYEQYF.

The V and J genes are TRBV5-5 and TRBJ2-3, with D perhaps matching TRBD1 (7 bases). With 3 bases removed from V and 2 bases from J, the gap between germline ends came to 13 bases. The CDR3 runs to 15 residues. Germline values: CDR1 SGHKS, CDR2 YYEKEE (reference sequence). The CDR3 DNA follows: TGTGCCAGCAGCTCCCAGGGGGGCAACACAGATACGCAGTATTTT. Translation: CASSSQGGNTDTQYF.

The gene calls are TRBV7-9 and TRBJ2-2, with 15 nucleotides matching TRBD2. CDR1 SEHNR and CDR2 FQNEAQ come from the germline V gene (reference sequence). With 4 bases clipped from V and 6 bases from J, the junction kept 12 bases outside the gene matches. The CDR3 contains 19 residues. The CDR3 nucleotides are TGTGCCAGCAGCTACACGGGACTAGCGGGAGGTACAGTTCCCGGGGAGCTGTTTTTT. This codes for CASSYTGLAGGTVPGELFF.

With respect to this clone: The sample carries other DNA sequences with the same CDR3. J is TRBJ2-5 and V is TRBV2, with TRBD1 matching over 7 bases. V trimming: 5 bases; J trimming: 3 bases; junction bases outside the gene matches: 3. Per the germline V gene, CDR1 is SNHLY and CDR2 is FYNNEI. This CDR3 comprises 13 residues. The CDR3 spells CASSSDREETQYF. The DNA for the CDR3 is TGTGCCAGCAGTAGCGACAGGGAAGAGACCCAGTACTTC.

The chain uses TRBV28 and TRBJ1-2; weak D call: TRBD1 (6 bases). Germline assignment: CDR1 MDHEN and CDR2 SYDVKM. V lost 6 bases and J 3 bases, leaving 11 bases between the germline ends. This CDR3 has 13 residues. In DNA form, the CDR3 reads TGTGCCAGCAGCGTTACAGGGTACTATGGCTACACCTTC. This encodes CASSVTGYYGYTF.